A single sample gave rise to the 29 T cell receptor beta chains below, sequenced in a study of shared clonotypes between healthy human individuals. TCRdb keeps only in-frame clones here, not all; method: immunoSEQ multiplex PCR. The table has roughly 300,000 clones, less than 75% seen once. The sample consisted of memory CD4+ T cells sorted from blood. Regarding subset: CD45RA-negative fraction. These receptors came from a young man in good health.

The chain uses TRBV9 and TRBJ1-1, with a possible D match to TRBD1 (5 bases). The CDR3 contains 15 residues. V was shortened by 3 bases and J by 0 bases, with 12 bases between the two germline ends. Germline V CDR1 and CDR2: SGDLS, YYNGEE. The CDR3 spells CASSAFGGVNTEAFF. CDR3 sequence (DNA): TGTGCCAGCAGCGCATTTGGGGGGGTGAACACTGAAGCTTTCTTT.

This chain links TRBV28 with TRBJ1-4; TRBD1 agrees at 8 bases. Germline V gene data show CDR1 as MDHEN and CDR2 as SYDVKM. This CDR3 region has 15 residues. The V and J ends lost 3 bases and 5 bases, in that order; junction bases with no gene match: 5. The CDR3 DNA reads TGTGCCAGCAGTTTTTCGGACAGGGCGAATGAAAAACTGTTTTTT. The encoded protein is CASSFSDRANEKLFF.

The V gene is TRBV14, the J gene TRBJ2-7; D call uncertain. The germline V and J ends were trimmed by 0 bases and 0 bases, with 9 bases remaining between them. CDR1 SGHDN and CDR2 FVKESK come from the germline V gene. The CDR3 is 15 residues long. DNA for the CDR3: TGTGCCAGCAGCCAAGACCAGGCTTTCTCCTACGAGCAGTACTTC. It translates to CASSQDQAFSYEQYF.

The V call is TRBV9, the J call TRBJ2-2, with D unresolved. Germline V gene sequence: CDR1 SGDLS, CDR2 YYNGEE. Trimming took 0 bases from V and 7 from J, leaving 7 bases between them. This CDR3 has 13 amino acids. The CDR3 coding sequence is TGTGCCAGCAGCGTAGGAGAGTACGGGGAGCTGTTTTTT. Protein sequence: CASSVGEYGELFF.

The chain has TRBV28 and TRBJ1-1; D remains unclear. Trimming pared 5 bases from V and 0 bases from J, leaving 10 bases between. From germline, CDR1 is MDHEN and CDR2 SYDVKM. The CDR3 spans 14 residues. The CDR3 nucleotides are TGTGCCAGCAGTCCCGGGCCGGTGAACACTGAAGCTTTCTTT. It specifies CASSPGPVNTEAFF.

The chain combines TRBV14 with TRBJ2-7, with D perhaps matching TRBD1 or TRBD2 (6 bases each). Per the germline V gene, CDR1 is SGHDN and CDR2 is FVKESK. Trimming cost V 4 bases and J 0 bases, with 16 bases left between them. This CDR3 spans 16 amino acids. The CDR3 coding sequence is TGTGCCAGCAGCCGTGAACGGGGGCTTCTCTCCTACGAGCAGTACTTC. Translation gives CASSRERGLLSYEQYF.

This chain connects TRBV7-9 to TRBJ1-2; D is unresolved. This CDR3 has 12 residues. CDR1 SEHNR and CDR2 FQNEAQ come from the germline V gene (reference sequence). With 11 bases removed from V and 4 bases from J, the gap between germline ends came to 14 bases. CDR3: CAGVPSGYGYTF. The CDR3 DNA is TGTGCCGGAGTCCCCTCGGGCTATGGCTACACCTTC.

This clone occurred a few times. The chain couples TRBV5-1 to TRBJ1-5; TRBD1 agrees at 8 bases. Germline values: CDR1 SGHRS, CDR2 YFSETQ. V dropped 2 bases and J dropped 3; count of bases not matched to a gene: 4. The CDR3 covers 15 residues. CDR3 protein: CASSLGTGTNQPQHF. The CDR3 DNA reads as TGCGCCAGCAGCTTAGGGACAGGCACCAATCAGCCCCAGCATTTT.

The V gene is TRBV27, the J gene TRBJ2-4; D perhaps matches TRBD2 (5 bases). The V end lost 6 bases, the J end lost 0 bases, and 24 bases lay between the germline ends. The germline V gene has CDR1 MNHEY and CDR2 SMNVEV (reference sequence). This CDR3 region has 19 residues. The CDR3 DNA is TGTGCCAGCAGCGTTTATCCAAAACAAGCTGGACTAGCCAAAAACATTCAGTACTTC. Translation gives CASSVYPKQAGLAKNIQYF.

The chain joins TRBV6-1 to TRBJ1-5; unclear D gene. This CDR3 region has 14 residues. CDR1 and CDR2 from the germline V gene are MNHNS and SASEGT. The V end lost 0 bases, the J end lost 5 bases, and 8 bases lay between the germline ends. CDR3 sequence reads: CASSEARGYQPQHF. CDR3 nucleotides: TGTGCCAGCAGTGAAGCGCGCGGCTATCAGCCCCAGCATTTT.

V gene TRBV10-3 combines with J gene TRBJ1-5; D possibly corresponds to TRBD1 (5 bases). CDR3 length: 13 residues. The V end lost 10 bases, the J end lost 4 bases, and 14 bases lay between the germline ends. CDR1 is ENHRY and CDR2 is SYGVKD in the germline V gene. The CDR3 nucleotides are TGTGCCACCGGCGGGGGAGGGAATCAGCCCCAGCATTTT. This gives the protein CATGGGGNQPQHF.

The V and J genes are TRBV19 and TRBJ1-5, with unresolved D. V lost 7 bases and J lost 5, with 15 bases in between. The germline CDR1 and CDR2 sequences are LNHDA and SQIVND (reference sequence). This CDR3 spans 14 amino acids. The CDR3 DNA reads TGTGCCAGTAATAATCCGGGCCACTATCAGCCCCAGCATTTT. Protein: CASNNPGHYQPQHF.

The rearrangement links TRBV18 to TRBJ2-7, with unresolved D. Deletions cut 0 bases from V and 7 bases from J, with 28 bases between. This CDR3 comprises 19 residues. Per germline, CDR1 KGHSH and CDR2 LQKENI. This chain's CDR3 is CASSPPATVYANLPIEQYF. CDR3 nucleotide sequence: TGTGCCAGCTCACCACCAGCAACGGTGTATGCAAACCTCCCGATTGAGCAGTACTTC.

The genes are TRBV9 and TRBJ2-1; D is undetermined. CDR3 length: 13 residues. V shed 3 bases and J shed 6 bases, with 10 bases lying between them. CDR1 is SGDLS and CDR2 is YYNGEE in the germline V gene. In DNA, the CDR3 is TGTGCCAGCAGCGCCCCATCCGGCAATGAGCAGTTCTTC. It is translated as CASSAPSGNEQFF.

This sequence joins TRBV18 and TRBJ2-5, with 7 nucleotides matching TRBD1. V was pared by 3 bases and J by 2 bases, with 3 bases of the junction left unmatched. This CDR3 contains 14 residues. The V gene's germline CDR1 is KGHSH and CDR2 LQKENI. CDR3 in DNA: TGTGCCAGCTCACCCACAGGGGATCAAGAGACCCAGTACTTC. This codes for CASSPTGDQETQYF.

The rearrangement links TRBV5-6 to TRBJ2-1; D remains unclear. V shed 1 base and J shed 6 bases, with 11 bases lying between them. CDR1 and CDR2 (germline): SGHDT, YYEEEE. The CDR3 covers 14 residues. The CDR3 reads CASSLRNLGNEQFF. The CDR3 DNA sequence: TGTGCCAGCAGCTTGAGGAATCTCGGCAATGAGCAGTTCTTC.

The rearrangement links TRBV6-5 to TRBJ2-1; 8 bases agree with TRBD2. CDR3 length equals 15 residues. V was clipped by 5 bases and J by 1 base; unmatched bases: 4. From germline, CDR1 is MNHEY and CDR2 SVGAGI. The CDR3 loop is CASSPGGLSYNEQFF. In DNA form, the CDR3 reads TGTGCCAGCAGTCCGGGGGGGCTTTCCTACAATGAGCAGTTCTTC.

The chain recombines TRBV6-5 with TRBJ2-3; no clear D gene. Germline loops: CDR1 MNHEY, CDR2 SVGAGI. V was shortened by 7 bases and J by 6 bases, with 14 bases between the two germline ends. The CDR3 length is 13 residues. The CDR3 here is CASTPSVGDTQYF. CDR3 sequence (DNA): TGTGCCAGCACCCCCTCGGTGGGGGATACGCAGTATTTT.

The J gene is TRBJ2-7, the V gene TRBV7-6, with a tentative D call TRBD1 (6 bases). The CDR3 is 15 amino acids. The germline CDR1 and CDR2 sequences are SGHVS and FNYEAQ. The V end lost 5 bases, the J end lost 0 bases, and 14 bases lay between the germline ends. The CDR3 coding sequence is TGTGCCAGCAGCACCTCCACAGGGAGCTCCTACGAGCAGTACTTC. Protein product: CASSTSTGSSYEQYF.

The rearrangement joins TRBV18 to TRBJ2-5; TRBD2 might be the D (5 bases). The length of the CDR3 is 16 residues. Trimming left V 1 base short and J 0 bases short, with 12 bases between. Germline V gives CDR1 KGHSH, CDR2 LQKENI. CDR3 residues: CASSPRLAVYQETQYF. In DNA, the CDR3 is TGTGCCAGCTCACCACGGCTAGCAGTGTACCAAGAGACCCAGTACTTC.

The chain links TRBV10-3 to TRBJ1-2; 7 positions agree with TRBD1. The CDR3 has 13 amino acids. Germline trimming cut 11 bases from V and 0 bases from J; bases unmatched to any gene: 6. Germline V gives CDR1 ENHRY, CDR2 SYGVKD. CDR3 protein: CAGRDSTNYGYTF. DNA of the CDR3: TGTGCCGGGCGGGACAGCACTAACTATGGCTACACCTTC.

V and J are TRBV7-9 and TRBJ2-1; 8 nucleotides agree with TRBD2. Trimming at V came to 3 bases and at J to 5 bases, leaving 6 bases not matched to a gene. From germline, CDR1 is SEHNR and CDR2 FQNEAQ (reference sequence). CDR3 length: 15 residues. The CDR3 DNA is TGTGCCAGCAGCTTCCGTAGCGGGATCGACAATGAGCAGTTCTTC. Its translation: CASSFRSGIDNEQFF. Supplemented by reference TRBV7-9 and TRBJ2-1, the full variable domain reads DTGVSQNPRHKITKRGQNVTFRCDPISEHNRLYWYRQTLGQGPEFLTYFQNEAQLEKSRLLSDRFSAERPKGSFSTLEIQRTEQGDSAMYLCASSFRSGIDNEQFFGPGTRLTVL.

Written as DNA, the CDR3 is TGCGCCAGCAGCTTGCGGCTAGCGGGAGGTAGCAGCCCAGATACGCAGTATTTT. Residues: CASSLRLAGGSSPDTQYF. The V gene is TRBV5-1, the J gene TRBJ2-3; 11 positions match TRBD2. The CDR3 contains 18 residues. The germline gives CDR1 SGHRS, CDR2 YFSETQ. After removal of 1 base from V and 4 bases from J, the junction contained 11 bases not matched to a gene.

The rearrangement uses TRBV5-6 and TRBJ2-2; D not resolved. This CDR3 comprises 11 residues. Germline V lookup: CDR1 SGHDT, CDR2 YYEEEE. Trimming cost V 2 bases and J 8 bases, with 4 bases left between them. CDR3 DNA sequence: TGTGCCAGCAGCTTATTAGGGGAGCTGTTTTTT. This encodes CASSLLGELFF.

This clone was counted a single time. The rearrangement links TRBV7-9 to TRBJ2-7; D ambiguous. V lost 5 bases and J 3 bases, leaving 8 bases between the germline ends. The CDR3 totals 12 residues. Germline V gene lookup returns CDR1 SEHNR and CDR2 FQNEAQ (reference sequence). The CDR3 DNA sequence: TGTGCCAGCAGCCCGGATAACTACGAGCAGTACTTC. Translated, it gives CASSPDNYEQYF.

For this clone: The sample has other DNA sequences that encode this CDR3 too. This sequence joins TRBV7-6 and TRBJ2-3; TRBD2 matches 12 bases. After removal of 1 base from V and 4 bases from J, the junction contained 0 bases not matched to a gene. The CDR3 is 15 amino acids. CDR1 is SGHVS, CDR2 FNYEAQ, per germline. Here the CDR3 reads CASSLGLAGADTQYF. CDR3 bases: TGTGCCAGCAGCTTAGGACTAGCGGGAGCAGATACGCAGTATTTT.

This clone was picked up a small number of times. This specimen includes other DNA sequences encoding the same CDR3. Written as DNA, the CDR3 is TGTGCCATCAGTGGAGGGGCTGATTACGAGCAGTACTTC. This encodes CAISGGADYEQYF. The gene calls are TRBV10-3 and TRBJ2-7; D is possibly TRBD1 or TRBD2 (5 bases each). The CDR3 has 13 amino acids. V lost 4 bases and J lost 4, with 11 bases in between. CDR1 is ENHRY, CDR2 SYGVKD, per germline.

This clone was picked up one time. The V call is TRBV19, the J call TRBJ2-1, with D possibly TRBD2 on 5 matching bases. CDR1 and CDR2 from the germline V gene are LNHDA and SQIVND (reference sequence). The V gene lost 5 bases and the J gene lost 0 bases, with 14 bases spanning the gap. CDR3 size: 16 residues. This CDR3 reads CASSPHGSSSYNEQFF. The CDR3 DNA follows: TGTGCCAGTAGTCCCCATGGGAGTAGCTCCTACAATGAGCAGTTCTTC.

The chain couples TRBV6-1 to TRBJ2-7; TRBD2 matches 13 bases. The J segment lost 8 bases and the V segment lost 4 bases, leaving 5 bases of the junction unmatched. The CDR3 consists of 14 residues. Germline-derived CDR1 and CDR2 are MNHNS and SASEGT. CDR3 DNA sequence: TGTGCCAGCAGTGTGGGACTAGCGGGACGCAAGCAGTACTTC. Amino acid sequence: CASSVGLAGRKQYF.